One sample yielded the 9 T cell receptor beta chains listed below, sequenced in a study of blood T cell repertoires in COVID-19. Assay used: immunoSEQ multiplex PCR; TCRdb lists only in-frame clones, some missing. The sample yields under 250,000 clones, roughly 85% seen once. Sequencing was carried out using peripheral blood. Receptors were obtained from a woman in her seventies with COVID-19, enrolled during active disease.

The chain employs TRBV7-9 and TRBJ2-1, with 7 bases aligning to TRBD2. The CDR3 spans 16 residues. The V and J ends lost 7 bases and 1 base, in that order; junction bases with no gene match: 10. Per germline, CDR1 SEHNR and CDR2 FQNEAQ (reference sequence). The CDR3 DNA reads TGTGCCAGCACCGCCGGGAGGCTGGCTTCCTACAATGAGCAGTTCTTC. Translated, it gives CASTAGRLASYNEQFF.

The V gene is TRBV4-1, the J gene TRBJ2-7; possible D gene TRBD1, 6 bases. V lost 1 base and J lost 0, with 19 bases in between. Germline CDR1 and CDR2: MGHRA and YSYEKL. The CDR3 loop spans 18 amino acids. This CDR3 is CASSQVGTPRGPSYEQYF. CDR3 in DNA: TGCGCCAGCAGCCAAGTCGGGACACCTCGCGGTCCCTCCTACGAGCAGTACTTC.

This clone was seen only a few times. The rearrangement links TRBV4-3 to TRBJ1-2; D is unresolved. The CDR3 covers 15 residues. Germline V gene sequence: CDR1 LGHNA, CDR2 YSLEER. Between the trimmed V and J ends, which lost 1 base and 3 bases, there was a span of 12 bases. This CDR3 is CASSQALRGDYGYTF. The DNA of the CDR3 is TGCGCCAGCAGCCAAGCCCTACGGGGTGACTATGGCTACACCTTC.

This chain connects TRBV18 to TRBJ1-4, with D perhaps TRBD1 (5 bases). Germline loops: CDR1 KGHSH, CDR2 LQKENI. Trimming removed 3 bases at V and 12 bases at J, with 20 bases between. The CDR3 covers 15 residues. The CDR3 reads CASSPGSAGWIELFF. In DNA, the CDR3 is TGTGCCAGCTCACCGGGGTCAGCAGGGTGGATTGAACTGTTTTTT.

V is TRBV4-2 and J is TRBJ2-7; 7 nucleotides agree with TRBD2. Germline CDR1 is LGHNA and CDR2 is YNFKEQ. J lost 2 bases, V lost 1 base, and 11 bases had no gene match. This CDR3 contains 17 residues. DNA of the CDR3: TGTGCCAGCAGCCAAGTTCTGGCGGCAGCGGGGCCCTACGAGCAGTACTTC. It codes for CASSQVLAAAGPYEQYF.

The CDR3 is CASSQEMRDTQYF. For the CDR3, the DNA is TGTGCCAGCAGCCAAGAAATGAGAGATACGCAGTATTTT. The chain links TRBV3-1 (or the pseudogene TRBV3-2) to TRBJ2-3; D is unclear. Germline loops: CDR1 LGHDT, CDR2 YNNKEL (reference sequence). V lost 0 bases and J lost 5, with 6 bases in between. The CDR3 consists of 13 residues.

CDR3 bases: TGTGCCAGCAGGTTTACCGCCCAGGGGGGATACTATGGCTACACCTTC. Its protein product is CASRFTAQGGYYGYTF. The chain recombines TRBV11-2 with TRBJ1-2; 7 nucleotides line up with TRBD1. CDR3 length equals 16 residues. Germline V lookup: CDR1 SGHAT, CDR2 FQNNGV. The V and J ends lost 6 bases and 3 bases, in that order; junction bases with no gene match: 13.

The gene calls are TRBV7-2 and TRBJ1-6; D is uncertain. Germline V gene lookup returns CDR1 SGHTA and CDR2 FQGNSA. Trimming stripped 2 bases from V and 8 bases from J, with 7 bases between. The CDR3 is made up of 13 amino acids. The CDR3 coding sequence is TGTGCCAGCAGCTTACAGCGGTATTCACCCCTCCACTTT. This translates into CASSLQRYSPLHF.

The chain employs TRBV6-2 or TRBV6-3 and TRBJ1-6; D remains ambiguous. The CDR3 loop spans 17 amino acids. Germline-derived CDR1 and CDR2 are MNHEY and SVGEGT. V lost 0 bases, J lost 0 bases, and 9 bases lay in between. The CDR3 region is CASSYSSVSSYNSPLHF. CDR3 nucleotides: TGTGCCAGCAGTTACTCGTCGGTTAGCTCCTATAATTCACCCCTCCACTTT.